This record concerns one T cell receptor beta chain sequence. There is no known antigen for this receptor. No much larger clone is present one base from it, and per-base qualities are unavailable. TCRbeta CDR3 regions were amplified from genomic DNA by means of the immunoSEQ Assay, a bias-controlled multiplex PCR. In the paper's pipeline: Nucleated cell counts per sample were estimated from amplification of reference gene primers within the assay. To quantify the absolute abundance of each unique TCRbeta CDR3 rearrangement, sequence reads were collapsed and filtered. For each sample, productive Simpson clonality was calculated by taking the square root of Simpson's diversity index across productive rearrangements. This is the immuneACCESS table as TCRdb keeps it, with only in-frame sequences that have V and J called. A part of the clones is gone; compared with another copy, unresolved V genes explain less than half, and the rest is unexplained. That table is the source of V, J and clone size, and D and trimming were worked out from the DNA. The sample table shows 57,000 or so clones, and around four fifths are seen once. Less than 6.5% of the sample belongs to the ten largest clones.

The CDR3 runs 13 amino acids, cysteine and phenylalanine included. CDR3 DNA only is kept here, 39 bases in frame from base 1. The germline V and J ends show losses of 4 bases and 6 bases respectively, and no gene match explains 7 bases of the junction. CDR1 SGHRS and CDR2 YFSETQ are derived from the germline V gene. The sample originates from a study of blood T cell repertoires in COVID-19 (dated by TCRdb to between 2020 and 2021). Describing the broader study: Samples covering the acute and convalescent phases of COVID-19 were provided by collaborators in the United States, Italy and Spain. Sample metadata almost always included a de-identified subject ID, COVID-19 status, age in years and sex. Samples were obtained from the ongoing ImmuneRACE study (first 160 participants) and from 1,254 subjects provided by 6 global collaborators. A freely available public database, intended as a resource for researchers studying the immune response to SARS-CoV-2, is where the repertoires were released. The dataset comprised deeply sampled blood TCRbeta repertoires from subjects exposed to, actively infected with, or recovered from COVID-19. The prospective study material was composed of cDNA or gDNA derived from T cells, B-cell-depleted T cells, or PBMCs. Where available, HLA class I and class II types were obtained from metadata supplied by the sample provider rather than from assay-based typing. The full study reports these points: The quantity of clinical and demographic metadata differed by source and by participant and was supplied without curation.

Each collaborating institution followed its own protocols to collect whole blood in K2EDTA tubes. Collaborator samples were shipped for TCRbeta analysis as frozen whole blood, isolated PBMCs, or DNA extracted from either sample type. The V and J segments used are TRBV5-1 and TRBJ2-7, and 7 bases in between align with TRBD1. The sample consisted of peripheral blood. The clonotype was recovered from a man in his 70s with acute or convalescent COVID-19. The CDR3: CASSVTGQGEQYF. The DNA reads TGCGCCAGCAGCGTGACAGGGCAGGGCGAGCAGTACTTC.